The T cell receptor beta chain described here comes from a study of T cells in narcolepsy. Study information: Healthy controls were enrolled alongside patients with narcolepsy type 1 or type 2.

This table comes from immunoSEQ multiplex PCR, and its TCRdb copy is limited to in-frame clones, with some not included. The table lists 25,000 to 35,000 clones, roughly four fifths of them singletons. A remark on this clone: Its specificity is unknown.

The CDR3 contains 18 residues. Trimming took 3 bases from V and 3 from J; bases not matched to a gene: 15. Germline V lookup: CDR1 SGHRS, CDR2 YFSETQ. Study-level findings and limits: Same-patient CSF and blood CD4+ T cell clonotypes included HCRT-specific and TRIB2-specific autoreactive ones. Some memory CD4+ repertoires had no autoreactive clone sequences.

The chain joins TRBV5-1 to TRBJ1-3, with 7 bases identical to TRBD1. The material sequenced was CD45RA- memory CD4+ T cells from PBMCs. The sequence came from a human donor with narcolepsy. CDR3 sequence (DNA): TGCGCCAGCAGCTCCGGGTTGCGTCGAGGGGGCAGTGGAAACACCATATATTTT. Its protein product is CASSSGLRRGGSGNTIYF.